Listed below are T cell receptor beta chains from one sample, sequenced in a study of ipilimumab plus nivolumab after autologous stem cell transplantation. Only in-frame clones appear in the TCRdb table, and some are missing; sequencing was by immunoSEQ multiplex PCR. Of 15,000 to 20,000 clones listed, more than 60% are singletons. Specimen: PBMCs, collected in a trial of ipilimumab plus nivolumab as post-transplant consolidation. Receptor source: a male donor with diffuse large B-cell lymphoma. Each CDR3 is given with its conserved first and last residue. D genes are given only for firm matches. Clone size is stated in some rows and not others, as once, few, many or a class when expanded.

TRBD2,TRBJ2-3,TRBV2,-,CASSKLWLAGGTSSTDTQYF,TGTGCCAGCAGTAAACTTTGGCTAGCGGGGGGTACGTCTAGCACAGATACGCAGTATTTT
TRBD1,TRBJ1-4,TRBV30,-,CAWSVGGQGFGDELFF,TGTGCCTGGAGTGTAGGGGGACAGGGGTTTGGTGATGAACTGTTTTTT
TRBD1,TRBJ1-6,TRBV7-9,few,CASSPAGQGKNSPLHF,TGTGCCAGCAGCCCGGCGGGACAGGGGAAAAATTCACCCCTCCACTTT
-,TRBJ1-2,TRBV9,-,CASSVATGRGYTF,TGTGCCAGCAGCGTAGCAACAGGGAGAGGCTACACCTTC
TRBD2,TRBJ2-3,TRBV7-8,few,CASSLARRTSGGAGQYF,TGTGCCAGCAGCTTAGCGCGTCGGACTAGCGGGGGGGCTGGGCAGTATTTT
TRBD2,TRBJ2-7,TRBV29-1,-,CSVLAGGSYEQYF,TGCAGCGTTCTAGCGGGGGGCTCCTACGAGCAGTACTTC
-,TRBJ1-3,TRBV11-3,-,CASSLEAGGAGNTIYF,TGTGCCAGCAGCTTAGAAGCGGGCGGAGCTGGAAACACCATATATTTT
-,TRBJ2-2,TRBV5-1,-,CASSSSTGELFF,TGCGCCAGCAGCTCCTCCACCGGGGAGCTGTTTTTT
-,TRBJ1-2,TRBV6-1,-,CASSDAGYYGYTF,TGTGCCAGCAGTGACGCGGGGTACTATGGCTACACCTTC
-,TRBJ1-1,TRBV18,-,CASSQLRVMENTEAFF,TGTGCCAGCTCACAGCTCAGGGTAATGGAGAACACTGAAGCTTTCTTT
-,TRBJ1-1,TRBV7-9,-,CASSEDREAFF,TGTGCCAGCAGCGAAGACAGAGAAGCTTTCTTT
TRBD1,TRBJ1-4,TRBV2,-,CASRDRANEKLFF,TGTGCCAGCAGGGACAGGGCAAATGAAAAACTGTTTTTT
-,TRBJ1-4,TRBV2,-,CASKRNEKLFF,TGTGCCAGTAAGAGGAATGAAAAACTGTTTTTT
TRBD2,TRBJ2-1,TRBV7-2,once,CASSLWSSGGVNNEQFF,TGTGCCAGCAGCTTATGGTCTAGCGGGGGGGTCAACAATGAGCAGTTCTTC
-,TRBJ1-5,TRBV4-1,-,CASSQDGGYSNQPQHF,TGCGCCAGCAGCCAAGATGGGGGGTACAGCAATCAGCCCCAGCATTTT
TRBD1,TRBJ1-1,TRBV9,-,CASSVDAGGTTEAFF,TGTGCCAGCAGCGTAGATGCAGGGGGAACCACTGAAGCTTTCTTT
-,TRBJ2-3,TRBV7-3,-,CASSLNPTDTQYF,TGTGCCAGCAGCTTAAACCCCACAGATACGCAGTATTTT
TRBD1,TRBJ2-7,TRBV6-1,-,CASMKDRDHEQYF,TGTGCCAGCATGAAGGACAGGGACCACGAGCAGTACTTC
-,TRBJ1-4,TRBV7-2,few,CASSSYSTEKLFF,TGTGCCAGCAGCTCATACTCGACAGAAAAACTGTTTTTT
-,TRBJ2-5,TRBV11-3,-,CASSPWTDKQETQYF,TGTGCCAGCAGCCCATGGACAGACAAACAAGAGACCCAGTACTTC
TRBD2,TRBJ2-7,TRBV2,-,CASSVVAGVGEQYF,TGTGCCAGCTCCGTGGTAGCGGGAGTAGGCGAGCAGTACTTC
-,TRBJ1-5,TRBV19,-,CASTSTRGKGNQPQHF,TGTGCCAGTACCTCTACCCGGGGTAAAGGCAATCAGCCCCAGCATTTT
-,TRBJ2-1,TRBV21-1,few,CASSKFGDNEQFF,TGTGCCAGCAGCAAGTTCGGGGACAATGAGCAGTTCTTC
-,TRBJ2-5,TRBV4-1,-,CASSQDIGANQETQYF,TGCGCCAGCAGCCAAGATATCGGGGCGAACCAAGAGACCCAGTACTTC